This T cell receptor (beta chain) was observed in a study of PD-1 blockade in mismatch repair-deficient tumors. Clones were read by immunoSEQ multiplex PCR, and TCRdb kept only the in-frame ones, dropping some. Among some 85,000 clones listed, 65% to 85% were seen once. The ends were cut back, 1 base at V and 5 bases at J, with 8 bases in the middle. Germline CDR1 and CDR2: SGHDN and FVKESK. The CDR3 is 13 residues long. Sequenced here: peripheral blood, sampled 44 weeks after starting pembrolizumab. The gene calls are TRBV14 and TRBJ1-2; no clear D. The clonotype originates from an adult with mismatch repair-deficient cancer. The CDR3, as DNA: TGTGCCAGCAGCCAAGCCCCAGAATATGGCTACACCTTC. It yields the protein CASSQAPEYGYTF. Together with reference TRBV14 and TRBJ1-2, the CDR3 gives the full variable domain: EAGVTQFPSHSVIEKGQTVTLRCDPISGHDNLYWYRRVMGKEIKFLLHFVKESKQDESGMPNNRFLAERTGGTYSTLKVQPAELEDSGVYFCASSQAPEYGYTFGSGTRLTVV.